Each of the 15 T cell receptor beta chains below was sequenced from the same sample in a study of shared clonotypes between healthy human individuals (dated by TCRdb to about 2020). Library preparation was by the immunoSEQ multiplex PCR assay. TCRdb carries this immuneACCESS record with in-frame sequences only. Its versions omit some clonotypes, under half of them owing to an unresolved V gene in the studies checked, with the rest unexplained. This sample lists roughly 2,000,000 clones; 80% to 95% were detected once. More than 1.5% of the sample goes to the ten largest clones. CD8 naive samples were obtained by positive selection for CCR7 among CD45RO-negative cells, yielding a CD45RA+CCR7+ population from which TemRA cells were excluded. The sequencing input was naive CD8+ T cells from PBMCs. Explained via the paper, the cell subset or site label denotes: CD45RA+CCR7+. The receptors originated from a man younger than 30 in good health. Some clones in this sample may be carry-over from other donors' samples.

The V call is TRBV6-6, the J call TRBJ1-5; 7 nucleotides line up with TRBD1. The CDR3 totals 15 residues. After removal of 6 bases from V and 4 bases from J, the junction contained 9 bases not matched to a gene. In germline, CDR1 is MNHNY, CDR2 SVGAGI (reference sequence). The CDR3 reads CASRYDRAGNQPQHF. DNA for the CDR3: TGTGCCAGCAGGTACGACAGGGCGGGAAATCAGCCCCAGCATTTT.

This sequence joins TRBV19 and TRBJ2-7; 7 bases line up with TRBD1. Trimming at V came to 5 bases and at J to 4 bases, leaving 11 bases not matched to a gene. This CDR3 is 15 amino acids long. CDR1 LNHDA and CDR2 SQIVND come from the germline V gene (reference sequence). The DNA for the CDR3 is TGTGCCAGTAGTGTGACAGGGACCCGGGGTTACGAGCAGTACTTC. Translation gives CASSVTGTRGYEQYF. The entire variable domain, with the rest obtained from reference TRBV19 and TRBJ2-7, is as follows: DGGITQSPKYLFRKEGQNVTLSCEQNLNHDAMYWYRQDPGQGLRLIYYSQIVNDFQKGDIAEGYSVSREKKESFPLTVTSAQKNPTAFYLCASSVTGTRGYEQYFGPGTRLTVT.

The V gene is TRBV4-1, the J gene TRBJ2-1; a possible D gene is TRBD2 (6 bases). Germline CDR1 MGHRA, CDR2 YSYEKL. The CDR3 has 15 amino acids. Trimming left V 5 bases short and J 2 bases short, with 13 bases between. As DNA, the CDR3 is TGCGCCAGCAGCTTAAAGGGACTGACCTACAATGAGCAGTTCTTC. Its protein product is CASSLKGLTYNEQFF.

For the CDR3, the DNA is TGTGCCAGCAGCGTAGCCGTCGCGGGGGAGACCCAGTACTTC. Translation: CASSVAVAGETQYF. The V call is TRBV9, the J call TRBJ2-5; a possible D gene is TRBD2 (6 bases). The CDR3 spans 14 residues. Germline values: CDR1 SGDLS, CDR2 YYNGEE. The germline V and J ends were trimmed by 0 bases and 5 bases, with 11 bases remaining between them.

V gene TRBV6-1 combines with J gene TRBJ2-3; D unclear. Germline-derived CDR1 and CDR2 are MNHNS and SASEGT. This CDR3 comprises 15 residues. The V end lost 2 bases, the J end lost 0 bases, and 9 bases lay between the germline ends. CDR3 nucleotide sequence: TGTGCCAGCAGTGAAATAGACGTTAGCACAGATACGCAGTATTTT. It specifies CASSEIDVSTDTQYF.

The CDR3 protein is CASSLDGAEQYF. Written as DNA, the CDR3 is TGTGCCAGCAGCTTAGATGGGGCCGAGCAGTACTTC. The chain carries TRBV7-9 and TRBJ2-7; perhaps TRBD1 as D (5 bases). The CDR3 contains 12 residues. With 1 base removed from V and 6 bases from J, the gap between germline ends came to 7 bases. Looked up from germline, CDR1 is SEHNR and CDR2 is FQNEAQ (reference sequence).

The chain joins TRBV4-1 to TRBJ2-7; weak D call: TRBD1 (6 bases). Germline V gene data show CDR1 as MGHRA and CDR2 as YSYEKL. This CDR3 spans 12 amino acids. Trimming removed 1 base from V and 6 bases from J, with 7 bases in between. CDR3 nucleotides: TGCGCCAGCAGCCAAGGGGGGCTCGAGCAGTACTTC. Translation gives CASSQGGLEQYF.

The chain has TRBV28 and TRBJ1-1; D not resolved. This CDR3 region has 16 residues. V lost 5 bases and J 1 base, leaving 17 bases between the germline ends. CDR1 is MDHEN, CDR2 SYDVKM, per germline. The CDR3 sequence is CASSTPSEIRNTEAFF. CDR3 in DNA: TGTGCCAGCAGTACACCGTCTGAAATACGGAACACTGAAGCTTTCTTT.

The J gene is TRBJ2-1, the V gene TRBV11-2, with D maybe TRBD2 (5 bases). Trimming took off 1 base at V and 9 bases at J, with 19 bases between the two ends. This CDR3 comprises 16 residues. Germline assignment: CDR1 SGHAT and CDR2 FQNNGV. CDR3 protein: CASSLGRRQVEGEQFF. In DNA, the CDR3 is TGTGCCAGCAGCTTAGGACGGAGGCAGGTTGAGGGTGAGCAGTTCTTC.

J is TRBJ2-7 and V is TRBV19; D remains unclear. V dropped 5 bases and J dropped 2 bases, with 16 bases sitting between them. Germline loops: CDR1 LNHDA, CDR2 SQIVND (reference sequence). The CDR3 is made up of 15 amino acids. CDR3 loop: CASSPTVRGTYEQYF. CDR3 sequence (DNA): TGTGCCAGTAGTCCGACGGTCAGAGGAACCTACGAGCAGTACTTC.

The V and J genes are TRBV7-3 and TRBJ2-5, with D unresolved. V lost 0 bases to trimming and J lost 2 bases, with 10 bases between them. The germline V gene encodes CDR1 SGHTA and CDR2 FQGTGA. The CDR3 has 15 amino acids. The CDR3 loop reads CASSLTLSRQETQYF. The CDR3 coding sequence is TGTGCCAGCAGCTTAACGTTATCCAGGCAAGAGACCCAGTACTTC. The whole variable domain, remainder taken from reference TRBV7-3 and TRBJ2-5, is GAGVSQTPSNKVTEKGKYVELRCDPISGHTALYWYRQSLGQGPEFLIYFQGTGAADDSGLPNDRFFAVRPEGSVSTLKIQRTERGDSAVYLCASSLTLSRQETQYFGPGTRLLVL.

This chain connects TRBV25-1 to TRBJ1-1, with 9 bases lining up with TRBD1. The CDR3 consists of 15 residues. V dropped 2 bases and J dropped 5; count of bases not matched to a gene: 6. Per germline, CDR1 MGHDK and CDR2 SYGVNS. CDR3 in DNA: TGTGCCAGCAGTGAAAGGGACAGGGCTGGAACTGAAGCTTTCTTT. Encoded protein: CASSERDRAGTEAFF. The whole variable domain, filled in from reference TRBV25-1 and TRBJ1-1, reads EADIYQTPRYLVIGTGKKITLECSQTMGHDKMYWYQQDPGMELHLIHYSYGVNSTEKGDLSSESTVSRIRTEHFPLTLESARPSHTSQYLCASSERDRAGTEAFFGQGTRLTVV.

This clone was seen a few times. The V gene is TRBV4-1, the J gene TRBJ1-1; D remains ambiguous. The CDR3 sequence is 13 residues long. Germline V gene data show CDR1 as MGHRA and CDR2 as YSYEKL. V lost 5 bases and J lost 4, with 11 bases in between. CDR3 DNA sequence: TGCGCCAGCAGCTCCCGGGCTGTCACTGAAGCTTTCTTT. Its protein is CASSSRAVTEAFF.

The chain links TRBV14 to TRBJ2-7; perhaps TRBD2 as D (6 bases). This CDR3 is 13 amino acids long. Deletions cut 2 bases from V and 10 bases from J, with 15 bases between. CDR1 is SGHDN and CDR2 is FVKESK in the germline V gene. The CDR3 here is CASSQYSGGGQYF. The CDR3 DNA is TGTGCCAGCAGCCAATACTCCGGGGGAGGACAGTACTTC.

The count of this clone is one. CDR3 bases: TGTGCCAGCAGTCCCCACTCTGGGGCCAACGTCCTGACTTTC. Its protein product is CASSPHSGANVLTF. This chain joins TRBV27 and TRBJ2-6, with D unresolved. The germline V and J ends were trimmed by 5 bases and 0 bases, with 5 bases remaining between them. Germline V gives CDR1 MNHEY, CDR2 SMNVEV (reference sequence). The CDR3 totals 14 residues.